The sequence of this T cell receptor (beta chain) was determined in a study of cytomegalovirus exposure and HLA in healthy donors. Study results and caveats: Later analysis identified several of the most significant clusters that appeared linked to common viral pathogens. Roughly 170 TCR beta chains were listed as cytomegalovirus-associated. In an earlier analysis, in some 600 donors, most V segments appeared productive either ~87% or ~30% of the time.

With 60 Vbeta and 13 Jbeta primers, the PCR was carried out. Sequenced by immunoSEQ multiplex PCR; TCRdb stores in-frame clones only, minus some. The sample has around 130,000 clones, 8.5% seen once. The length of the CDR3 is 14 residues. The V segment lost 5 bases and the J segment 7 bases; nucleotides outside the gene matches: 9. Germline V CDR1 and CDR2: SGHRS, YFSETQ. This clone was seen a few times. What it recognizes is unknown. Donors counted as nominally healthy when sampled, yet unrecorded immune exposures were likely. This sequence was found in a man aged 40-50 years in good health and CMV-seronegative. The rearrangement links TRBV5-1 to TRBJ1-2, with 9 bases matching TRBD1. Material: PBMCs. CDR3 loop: CASSSGTGPAGYTF. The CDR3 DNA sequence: TGCGCCAGCAGTTCCGGGACAGGGCCGGCTGGCTACACCTTC.